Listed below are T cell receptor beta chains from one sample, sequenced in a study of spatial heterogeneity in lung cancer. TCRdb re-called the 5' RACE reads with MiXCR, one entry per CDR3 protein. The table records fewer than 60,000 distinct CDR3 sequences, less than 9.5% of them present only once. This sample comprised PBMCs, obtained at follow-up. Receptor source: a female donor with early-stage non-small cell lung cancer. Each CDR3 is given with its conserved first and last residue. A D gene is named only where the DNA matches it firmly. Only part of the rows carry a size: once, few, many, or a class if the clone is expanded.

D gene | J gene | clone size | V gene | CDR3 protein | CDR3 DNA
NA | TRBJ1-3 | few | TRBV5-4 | CASSLSPGNTIYF | TGTGCCAGCAGCTTGTCACCCGGAAACACCATATATTTT
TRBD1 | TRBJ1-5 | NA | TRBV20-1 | CSAPDRGGNQPQHF | TGCAGTGCACCGGACAGGGGAGGGAATCAGCCCCAGCATTTT
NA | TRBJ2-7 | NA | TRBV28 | CASSSGLWEQYF | TGTGCCAGCAGCTCGGGCCTTTGGGAGCAGTACTTC
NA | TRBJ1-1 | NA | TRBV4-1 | CASSQAEGYTEDFF | TGCGCCAGCAGCCAAGCGGAGGGTTACACTGAAGATTTCTTT
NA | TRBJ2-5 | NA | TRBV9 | CASSSKRGQEQETQYF | TGTGCCAGCAGCTCAAAGCGGGGACAGGAACAAGAGACCCAGTACTTC
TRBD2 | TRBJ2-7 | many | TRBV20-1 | CSAALPTSGSGGEQYF | TGCAGTGCTGCACTCCCAACTAGCGGCTCTGGGGGAGAGCAGTACTTC
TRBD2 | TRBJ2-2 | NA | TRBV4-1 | CASSQLGRVDTGELFF | TGCGCCAGCAGCCAACTGGGGAGGGTGGACACCGGGGAGCTGTTTTTT
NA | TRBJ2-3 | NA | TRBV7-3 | CASSFQKGSDTQYF | TGTGCCAGCAGCTTCCAAAAAGGGTCAGATACGCAGTATTTT
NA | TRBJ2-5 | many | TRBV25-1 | CASSERGETQYF | TGTGCCAGCAGTGAAAGGGGAGAGACCCAGTACTTC
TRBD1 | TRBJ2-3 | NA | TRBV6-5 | CASSFALGGAPTDTQYF | TGTGCCAGCAGTTTTGCTTTAGGGGGCGCCCCCACTGATACGCAGTATTTT
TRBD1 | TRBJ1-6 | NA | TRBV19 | CASSVQGAHSPLHF | TGTGCCAGTAGTGTCCAGGGGGCACATTCACCCCTCCACTTT
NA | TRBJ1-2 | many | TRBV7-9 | CASSLVGHSGGYTF | TGTGCCAGCAGCCTCGTAGGCCACTCCGGGGGCTACACCTTC
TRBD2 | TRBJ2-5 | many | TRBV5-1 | CASSLNSGGVETQYF | TGCGCCAGCAGCTTAAATAGCGGGGGAGTAGAGACCCAGTACTTC
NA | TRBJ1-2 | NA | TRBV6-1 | CASSTNGYTF | TGTGCCAGCAGCACGAATGGCTACACCTTC
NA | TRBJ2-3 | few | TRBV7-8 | CASSLGTTQYF | TGTGCCAGCAGCTTAGGTACGACGCAGTATTTT
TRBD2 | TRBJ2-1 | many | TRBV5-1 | CASSSGTSSYNEQFF | TGCGCCAGCAGCTCCGGGACTAGCTCATACAATGAGCAGTTCTTC
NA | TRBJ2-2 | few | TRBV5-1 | CASTKSAEHTGELFF | TGCGCCAGCACTAAATCGGCGGAGCACACCGGGGAGCTGTTTTTT
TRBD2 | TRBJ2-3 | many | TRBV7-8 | CASSLSEGLLTDTQYF | TGTGCCAGCAGCTTATCAGAGGGACTACTGACAGATACGCAGTATTTT
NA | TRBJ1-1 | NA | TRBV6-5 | CASCLSKGRNTEAFF | TGTGCCAGCTGCCTAAGTAAGGGCAGGAACACTGAAGCTTTCTTT
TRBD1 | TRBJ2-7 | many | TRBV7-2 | CASSPNRGSRVEQYF | TGTGCCAGCAGTCCCAACAGGGGGAGTAGGGTCGAGCAGTACTTC
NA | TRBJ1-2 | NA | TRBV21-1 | CASSGAGQGTTGYTF | TGTGCCAGCAGCGGGGCGGGACAGGGGACCACTGGCTACACCTTC
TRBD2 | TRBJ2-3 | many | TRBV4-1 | CASSHPSGGASDTQYF | TGCGCCAGCAGCCACCCCAGCGGGGGGGCCTCAGATACGCAGTATTTT
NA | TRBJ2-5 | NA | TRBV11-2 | CASSRSRGETQYF | TGTGCCAGCAGCAGGTCGCGGGGAGAGACCCAGTACTTC
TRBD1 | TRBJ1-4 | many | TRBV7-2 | CASSKDRTGDEKLFF | TGTGCCAGCAGCAAAGATAGGACAGGGGATGAAAAACTGTTTTTT
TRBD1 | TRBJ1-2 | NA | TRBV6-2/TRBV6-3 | CAIRGHPYGYTF | TGTGCCATCAGGGGGCACCCCTATGGCTACACCTTC
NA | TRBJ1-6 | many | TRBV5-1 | CASSLMGSYNSPLHF | TGCGCCAGCAGCTTGATGGGCTCCTATAATTCACCCCTCCACTTT
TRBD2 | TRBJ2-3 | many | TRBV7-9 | CASSAPSGITDTQYF | TGTGCCAGCAGCGCACCTAGCGGGATCACAGATACGCAGTATTTT
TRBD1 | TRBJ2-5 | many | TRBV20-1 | CSAKDRGKETQYF | TGCAGTGCTAAGGACAGGGGGAAAGAGACCCAGTACTTC
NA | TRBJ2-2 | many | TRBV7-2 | CASSPKSPSTAELFF | TGTGCCAGCAGCCCCAAATCCCCATCTACCGCGGAGCTGTTTTTT
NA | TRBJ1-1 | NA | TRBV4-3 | CASSSGELNTEAFF | TGCGCCAGCAGTTCAGGGGAGTTGAACACTGAAGCTTTCTTT
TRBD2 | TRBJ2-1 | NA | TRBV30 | CAWIKRGDSYNEQFF | TGTGCCTGGATCAAGCGGGGGGATTCTTACAATGAGCAGTTCTTC
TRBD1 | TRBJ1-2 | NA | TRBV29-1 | CSVENTAGGPNYGYTF | TGCAGCGTTGAAAACACCGCAGGGGGCCCTAACTATGGCTACACCTTC
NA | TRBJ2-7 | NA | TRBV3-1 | CASSRGHRSYEQYF | TGTGCCTCCAGTCGGGGACATCGCTCCTACGAGCAGTACTTC
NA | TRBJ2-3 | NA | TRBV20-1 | CSASVSADTQYF | TGCAGTGCTAGTGTAAGCGCAGATACGCAGTATTTT
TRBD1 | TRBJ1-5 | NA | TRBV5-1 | CASSPGTGTSNQPQHF | TGCGCCAGCAGCCCAGGGACAGGGACTAGCAATCAGCCCCAGCATTTT
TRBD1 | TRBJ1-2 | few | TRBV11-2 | CASSSGQGYGYTF | TGTGCCAGCAGCTCCGGACAGGGCTATGGCTACACCTTC
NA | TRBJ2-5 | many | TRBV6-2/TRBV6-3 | CASSYQRKQETQYF | TGTGCCAGCAGTTACCAACGGAAACAAGAGACCCAGTACTTC
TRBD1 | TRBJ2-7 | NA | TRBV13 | CASSLTGSAYEQYF | TGTGCCAGCAGCCTGACAGGGAGCGCCTACGAGCAGTACTTC
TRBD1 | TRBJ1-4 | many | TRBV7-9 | CASSFTGGGLEKLFF | TGTGCCAGCAGCTTCACAGGGGGCGGTTTGGAAAAACTGTTTTTT
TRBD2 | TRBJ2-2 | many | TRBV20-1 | CSAPSSGGNTGELFF | TGCAGTGCTCCTTCTAGCGGGGGGAACACCGGGGAGCTGTTTTTT
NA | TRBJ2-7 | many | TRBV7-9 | CASSGGNLGLRYEQYF | TGTGCCAGCAGCGGAGGGAATTTGGGATTACGTTACGAGCAGTACTTC
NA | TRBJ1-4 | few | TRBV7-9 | CASSLARGVNEKLFF | TGTGCCAGCAGCTTAGCGCGAGGGGTTAATGAAAAACTGTTTTTT
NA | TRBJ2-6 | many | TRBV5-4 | CASSLGVSLSGANVLTF | TGTGCCAGCAGCTTGGGGGTCAGCCTCTCTGGGGCCAACGTCCTGACTTTC